Following are 21 T cell receptor beta chains from one sample sequenced in a study of human versus mouse CDR3 diversity and MHC coevolution. Produced via immunoSEQ multiplex PCR; TCRdb's table is partial and in-frame only. The repertoire holds about 81,000 clones, with roughly 95% as singletons. Sequenced material: naive CD4+ T cells from blood. Subset: CD45RO-negative CD62L-positive naive CD4 T cells. These receptors all come from a person aged 30-69 years in good health.

The chain is built from TRBV7-9 and TRBJ2-1, with 8 bases lining up with TRBD2. CDR3 length: 14 residues. Germline assignment: CDR1 SEHNR and CDR2 FQNEAQ (reference sequence). Losses at the gene ends were 0 bases for V and 10 bases for J; bases not matched to a gene: 5. DNA for the CDR3: TGTGCCAGCAGCTTAGCTAGGCGGGAGGCCGAGCAGTTCTTC. Protein sequence: CASSLARREAEQFF.

Here the CDR3 reads CASSRDYYTQYF. The CDR3, as DNA: TGTGCCAGCAGCCGGGACTACTATACGCAGTATTTT. This chain uses TRBV5-5 with TRBJ2-3; 7 nucleotides align to TRBD2. Germline-derived CDR1 and CDR2 are SGHKS and YYEKEE (reference sequence). The CDR3 runs 12 residues. Trimming at V came to 4 bases and at J to 7 bases, leaving 3 bases not matched to a gene.

The chain uses TRBV2 and TRBJ1-2, with TRBD1 as a possible D gene (6 bases). The CDR3 is 14 amino acids. V lost 7 bases and J lost 7, with 19 bases in between. CDR1 and CDR2 (germline): SNHLY, FYNNEI. The CDR3 protein is CASTIEGGRSGYTF. As DNA, the CDR3 is TGTGCCAGCACCATCGAAGGGGGAAGAAGTGGCTACACCTTC.

V is TRBV5-1 and J is TRBJ1-6; 8 bases agree with TRBD1. Germline CDR1 SGHRS, CDR2 YFSETQ. V was pared by 4 bases and J by 6 bases, with 6 bases of the junction left unmatched. There are 15 residues in the CDR3. CDR3: CASSIRTGTNSPLHF. DNA of the CDR3: TGCGCCAGCAGCATTCGGACAGGGACTAATTCACCCCTCCACTTT.

The chain carries TRBV5-4 and TRBJ1-2; D remains ambiguous. The length of the CDR3 is 14 residues. The germline V gene encodes CDR1 SGHNT and CDR2 YYREEE (reference sequence). Trimming stripped 0 bases from V and 8 bases from J, with 14 bases between. The CDR3 loop is CASSLEPSLWGYTF. In nucleotides, the CDR3 is TGTGCCAGCAGCTTGGAGCCCTCCTTATGGGGCTACACCTTC.

The chain recombines TRBV6-5 with TRBJ2-7; 7 bases are shared with TRBD1. The germline gives CDR1 MNHEY, CDR2 SVGAGI. CDR3 length equals 12 residues. The V segment lost 8 bases and the J segment 0 bases; nucleotides outside the gene matches: 1. The CDR3 protein is CASGQASYEQYF. The CDR3 DNA sequence: TGTGCCAGCGGACAGGCCTCCTACGAGCAGTACTTC.

This clone was seen a few times. The J gene is TRBJ2-3, the V gene TRBV5-4; D is unresolved. Trimming removed 0 bases from V and 11 bases from J, with 10 bases in between. The CDR3 has 12 residues. Per germline, CDR1 SGHNT and CDR2 YYREEE (reference sequence). CDR3: CASSLDRVLQYF. The CDR3 region has the DNA TGTGCCAGCAGCTTGGATCGAGTTCTGCAGTATTTT.

The rearrangement joins TRBV18 to TRBJ2-1; 14 positions match TRBD2. This CDR3 has 16 amino acids. CDR1 and CDR2 from the germline V gene are KGHSH and LQKENI. V lost 4 bases to trimming and J lost 9 bases; unmatched junction nucleotides: 8. The CDR3 coding sequence is TGTGCCAGCTCACAGGGACTAGCGGGAGATGATAGTGAGCAGTTCTTC. This codes for CASSQGLAGDDSEQFF.

The chain carries TRBV7-2 and TRBJ2-3; D remains ambiguous. The CDR3 sequence is 16 residues long. Trimming removed 2 bases from V and 3 bases from J, with 15 bases in between. Looked up from germline, CDR1 is SGHTA and CDR2 is FQGNSA. CDR3 DNA: TGTGCCAGCAGCTTACGTTCTAGTATCCTGACAGATACGCAGTATTTT. This codes for CASSLRSSILTDTQYF.

This rearrangement joins TRBV6-6 to TRBJ2-1; D unresolved. Looked up from germline, CDR1 is MNHNY and CDR2 is SVGAGI (reference sequence). V dropped 5 bases and J dropped 6 bases, with 8 bases sitting between them. The CDR3 covers 12 residues. Here the CDR3 DNA reads TGTGCCAGCAGTCCCACGGGCAATGAGCAGTTCTTC. Translation gives CASSPTGNEQFF.

The V call is TRBV7-6, the J call TRBJ2-7; 7 bases match TRBD1. Unmatched junction bases numbered 13, after V lost 5 bases and J lost 6 bases. The germline CDR1 and CDR2 sequences are SGHVS and FNYEAQ. This CDR3 region has 15 residues. The CDR3 coding sequence is TGTGCCAGCAGCCCCGTCTGGCAGGGGGAAGGCGAGCAGTACTTC. Its protein is CASSPVWQGEGEQYF.

The chain uses TRBV7-3 and TRBJ2-7; 8 bases align to TRBD2. V was clipped by 5 bases and J by 7 bases; unmatched bases: 7. Germline V gene sequence: CDR1 SGHTA, CDR2 FQGTGA. The CDR3 has 13 residues. CDR3 bases: TGTGCCAGCAGCGCGACTAGCGCGGGGGAGCAGTACTTC. Translation gives CASSATSAGEQYF.

The chain uses TRBV6-4 and TRBJ2-1; D call uncertain. CDR1 is MRHNA and CDR2 is SNTAGT in the germline V gene. V dropped 4 bases and J dropped 4 bases, with 8 bases sitting between them. The length of the CDR3 is 13 residues. CDR3 sequence (DNA): TGTGCCAGCAGTGTTGAGGATTACAATGAGCAGTTCTTC. The encoded protein is CASSVEDYNEQFF.

This chain links TRBV5-1 with TRBJ2-1; 8 bases are shared with TRBD1. CDR1 and CDR2 from the germline V gene are SGHRS and YFSETQ. With 5 bases clipped from V and 4 bases from J, the junction kept 8 bases outside the gene matches. This CDR3 is 15 amino acids long. CDR3 sequence (DNA): TGCGCCAGCAGTCCGACAGGGGACGGGTACAATGAGCAGTTCTTC. It specifies CASSPTGDGYNEQFF.

The chain joins TRBV11-1 to TRBJ1-4, with D perhaps TRBD1 (6 bases). The CDR3 contains 15 residues. Germline V lookup: CDR1 SGHAT, CDR2 FQDESV (reference sequence). Trimming took 5 bases from V and 6 from J, leaving 16 bases between them. CDR3 bases: TGTGCCAGCAGCCAAGGGACATTTATTGATGAAAAACTGTTTTTT. Residues: CASSQGTFIDEKLFF.

This chain uses TRBV19 with TRBJ2-1, with a possible D match to TRBD2 (5 bases). The CDR3 spans 16 residues. Germline V gene data show CDR1 as LNHDA and CDR2 as SQIVND (reference sequence). Trimming shortened V by 5 bases and J by 7 bases, and 21 bases separated the two germline ends. The CDR3 is CASSEPGSPSGNEQFF. The CDR3 DNA sequence: TGTGCCAGTAGTGAGCCGGGAAGCCCATCCGGGAATGAGCAGTTCTTC. Combining the CDR3 with reference TRBV19 and TRBJ2-1 gives the whole variable domain DGGITQSPKYLFRKEGQNVTLSCEQNLNHDAMYWYRQDPGQGLRLIYYSQIVNDFQKGDIAEGYSVSREKKESFPLTVTSAQKNPTAFYLCASSEPGSPSGNEQFFGPGTRLTVL.

This chain connects TRBV28 to TRBJ2-1; D ambiguous. V lost 8 bases to trimming and J lost 0 bases, with 5 bases between them. The CDR3 is 12 residues long. In germline, CDR1 is MDHEN, CDR2 SYDVKM. CDR3 nucleotide sequence: TGTGCCAGCCTGAGCTCCTACAATGAGCAGTTCTTC. Protein: CASLSSYNEQFF.

The CDR3 loop is CASSPDRMDTGELFF. The CDR3 DNA reads TGTGCCAGCTCACCGGACAGGATGGACACCGGGGAGCTGTTTTTT. V is TRBV18 and J is TRBJ2-2; 7 bases map to TRBD1. V lost 3 bases and J lost 3; bases outside the gene matches: 4. This CDR3 has 15 amino acids. Germline loops: CDR1 KGHSH, CDR2 LQKENI.

This chain connects TRBV29-1 to TRBJ1-1; TRBD1 aligns across 7 bases. J gave up 5 bases and V 1 base, and 7 bases lay outside the gene matches. Germline loops: CDR1 SQVTM, CDR2 ANQGSEA. The CDR3 extends over 14 amino acids. Here the CDR3 reads CSVEVPPGGTEAFF. In nucleotides, the CDR3 is TGCAGCGTTGAAGTCCCGCCAGGGGGGACTGAAGCTTTCTTT.

This CDR3 reads CASSYSRQAEKLFF. CDR3 DNA: TGTGCCAGCAGTTACTCGCGACAGGCCGAAAAACTGTTTTTT. The J gene is TRBJ1-4, the V gene TRBV6-5, with D tentatively TRBD1 (6 bases). V lost 0 bases, J lost 8 bases, and 10 bases lay in between. The CDR3 is 14 amino acids. Germline CDR1 reads MNHEY; CDR2 reads SVGAGI.

The chain has TRBV7-9 and TRBJ1-4, with D unclear. The CDR3 covers 11 residues. Trimming stripped 5 bases from V and 8 bases from J, with 6 bases between. Germline CDR1 and CDR2: SEHNR and FQNEAQ (reference sequence). CDR3 protein: CASSAGEKLFF. In nucleotides, the CDR3 is TGTGCCAGCAGCGCCGGGGAAAAACTGTTTTTT.